This T cell receptor (beta chain) was found in a study of neurological immune-mediated disorders. The CDR3 consists of 16 residues. Germline V CDR1 and CDR2: MDHEN, SYDVKM. Trimming took 4 bases from V and 4 from J, leaving 19 bases between them. Time point of the sample: longitudinal time-point 2. This clonotype was recorded many times. Its target is unknown. Study findings and constraints: The greatest TCR clonal expansion occurred in HTLV-1-associated myelopathy and the least in multiple sclerosis, which fell below healthy controls. The expanded clones of different subjects shared no CDR3 amino acid sequences (suggesting private repertoires in all groups).

TCRdb reanalysed the 5' RACE reads using MiXCR and keeps one entry per CDR3 protein. This table holds 60,000 to 75,000 distinct CDR3 sequences, more than 8% found once. This receptor was taken from a man aged 30-40 years in good health. V is TRBV28 and J is TRBJ2-5; D perhaps matches TRBD2 (6 bases). Sequenced input: PBMCs. CDR3: CASSSKGLASTETQYF. In DNA form, the CDR3 reads TGTGCCAGCAGTTCCAAGGGACTGGCTAGTACAGAGACCCAGTACTTC.